The entry below describes one TCR beta chain. Sequencing used immunoSEQ multiplex PCR; TCRdb keeps in-frame clones, though not all of them. The sample lists some 70,000 clones; approximately 93% were seen once. CDR3 length equals 12 residues. V dropped 6 bases and J dropped 1 base, with 1 base sitting between them. Looked up from germline, CDR1 is SGHTA and CDR2 is FQGNSA. This sample was taken from a study of OX40 agonist ivuxolimab in advanced cancers. Sample: CD4+ or CD8+ T cells sorted from blood, taken in a trial of the OX40 agonist ivuxolimab. V usage is TRBV7-2 and J usage is TRBJ2-6, with D unresolved. This TCR derives from an adult with an advanced solid tumor such as melanoma, head and neck, liver or kidney cancer. Here the CDR3 reads CASRSGANVLTF. CDR3 coding DNA: TGTGCCAGCAGGTCTGGGGCCAACGTCCTGACTTTC.